A selection of T cell receptor beta chains follows, all from one sample in a study of blood T cell repertoires in COVID-19. Assay: immunoSEQ multiplex PCR; the TCRdb copy retains only in-frame clones and omits some. The sample shows about 210,000 clones, roughly 90% of them seen only once. Material for sequencing was PBMCs or T cells enriched from blood (not recorded which). These receptors came from a young man with acute COVID-19. The CDR3 runs from the conserved cysteine through the conserved F or W. D genes are given only for firm matches. Expanded clones get a size class; other rows say once, few or many, or leave the size out.

TRBV5-5	.	few	TRBJ1-3	14	TGTGCCAGCACCCCGTCGTACTCTGGAAACACCATATATTTT	CASTPSYSGNTIYF
TRBV28	.	.	TRBJ1-6	15	TGTGCCAGCAGGGCCCGAGGACAGCTTAATTCACCCCTCCACTTT	CASRARGQLNSPLHF
TRBV28	.	once	TRBJ2-1	17	TGTGCCAGCAGTTTGATCCCCGGAGGTATCCCCTACAATGAGCAGTTCTTC	CASSLIPGGIPYNEQFF
TRBV28	.	.	TRBJ1-2	13	TGTGCCAGCAGTCCCCCGGGAGGAGGCCGCTACACCTTC	CASSPPGGGRYTF
TRBV19	.	.	TRBJ2-7	14	TGTGCCAGTAGTATAGGGTATTCAGGCTACGAGCAGTACTTC	CASSIGYSGYEQYF
TRBV12-3/TRBV12-4	.	.	TRBJ1-2	13	TGTGCCAGCAGTTCCGGGTGGACGGGGGGCTACACCTTC	CASSSGWTGGYTF
TRBV28	.	.	TRBJ2-6	16	TGTGCCAGCAGTTTATCGGACAGCTCTGGGGCCAACGTCCTGACTTTC	CASSLSDSSGANVLTF
TRBV28	.	.	TRBJ1-5	14	TGTGCCAGCAGTTTCCCACCCTCACACAGGCCCCAGCATTTT	CASSFPPSHRPQHF
TRBV6-4	.	once	TRBJ1-5	15	TGTGCCAGCAGTGAAAGTGCAGGGTCCAATCAGCCCCAGCATTTT	CASSESAGSNQPQHF
TRBV13	TRBD1	medium-sized	TRBJ1-1	14	TGTGCCAGCAGCTCGACAGGGGAGAACACTGAAGCTTTCTTT	CASSSTGENTEAFF
TRBV18	TRBD1	.	TRBJ1-2	14	TGTGCCAGCTCACCAGAGGGGACAGCCTATGGCTACACCTTC	CASSPEGTAYGYTF
TRBV24-1	.	once	TRBJ1-5	15	TGTGCCACCAGTGCGGGGACACATAGCAATCAGCCCCAGCATTTT	CATSAGTHSNQPQHF
TRBV11-3	.	.	TRBJ2-7	15	TGTGCCAGCAGCCTATCGGGTCACGGGTCCTACGAGCAGTACTTC	CASSLSGHGSYEQYF
TRBV24-1	TRBD2	once	TRBJ2-1	16	TGTGCCACCAGTGATCGGACTAGCGGAAACTACAATGAGCAGTTCTTC	CATSDRTSGNYNEQFF
TRBV9	TRBD1	.	TRBJ2-7	14	TGTGCCAGCAGCCCTCCGGACAGGGCCTACGAGCAGTACTTC	CASSPPDRAYEQYF